The clone carrying this T cell receptor (beta chain) is a singleton in its sample. The entry originates in a study of Ad26.COV2.S vaccination and SARS-CoV-2 variants. This CDR3 spans 12 amino acids. V shed 3 bases and J shed 5 bases, with 4 bases lying between them. CDR1 LNHDA and CDR2 SQIVND come from the germline V gene (reference sequence). Stated treatment: some 20 received Ad26.COV2.S at low or high dose, single or two shots; 5 received placebo; per-sample allocation not given. All samples were drawn on day 63, counting from the first vaccine or placebo injection. This table comes from immunoSEQ multiplex PCR, and its TCRdb copy is limited to in-frame clones, with some not included. This sample has 300,000 to 350,000 clones; about 90% occur once, and the top ten carry about 5%.

This material consisted of peripheral blood, taken in a trial of Ad26.COV2.S vaccine versus placebo. The V gene is TRBV19, the J gene TRBJ2-2; no reliable D call. The clonotype comes from a person between 18 and 59 years old who received the Ad26.COV2.S COVID-19 vaccine or a placebo. The CDR3 bases are TGTGCCAGTAGTATGGGAACCGGGGAGCTGTTTTTT. Translation: CASSMGTGELFF.